A selection of T cell receptor beta chains follows, all from one sample in a study of cytomegalovirus exposure and HLA in healthy donors. Method: immunoSEQ multiplex PCR; TCRdb's copy keeps in-frame clones and lacks some. In the table there are approximately 130,000 clones, roughly 80% of which are singletons. The sequenced sample was PBMCs. The receptors derive from a woman between 50 and 59 years old in good health and CMV-seropositive. The CDR3 runs from the conserved cysteine through the conserved F or W. A D gene is named only where the DNA matches it firmly. Clone size is given for some rows only: seen once, a few or many times, or a class if the clone is expanded.

d_call	v_call	j_call	clone_size	cdr3_length	cdr3_aa	cdr3_nt
TRBD1	TRBV27	TRBJ1-2	NA	14	CTSSLGGADYGYTF	TGTACCAGCAGTTTAGGGGGCGCTGACTATGGCTACACCTTC
TRBD2	TRBV7-2	TRBJ2-7	NA	14	CASSRTSGRGEQYF	TGTGCCAGCAGCAGGACTAGCGGGCGTGGGGAGCAGTACTTC
NA	TRBV21-1	TRBJ2-2	few	18	CASSNVRTGEQGTGELFF	TGTGCCAGCAGCAACGTACGGACAGGGGAACAAGGCACCGGGGAGCTGTTTTTT
NA	TRBV7-9	TRBJ2-7	NA	14	CASSLAAVPYEQYF	TGTGCCAGCAGCTTAGCGGCCGTTCCCTACGAGCAGTACTTC
TRBD2	TRBV5-4	TRBJ2-3	NA	16	CASSPSGGDSTDTQYF	TGTGCCAGCAGCCCCAGCGGGGGGGACAGCACAGATACGCAGTATTTT
TRBD1	TRBV19	TRBJ2-6	NA	18	CASSIWAGGVSGANVLTF	TGTGCCAGTAGTATTTGGGCAGGGGGCGTATCTGGGGCCAACGTCCTGACTTTC
NA	TRBV7-9	TRBJ1-2	NA	14	CASSSSGTSYGYTF	TGTGCCAGCAGCTCCTCCGGGACAAGCTATGGCTACACCTTC
NA	TRBV2	TRBJ1-1	NA	12	CASSGAGARAFF	TGTGCCAGCAGTGGGGCAGGGGCAAGGGCTTTCTTT
NA	TRBV7-9	TRBJ1-6	NA	14	CASTEGVFNSPLHF	TGTGCCAGCACCGAAGGGGTCTTTAATTCACCCCTCCACTTT
TRBD2	TRBV10-3	TRBJ2-1	once	13	CAIRLAGGGEQFF	TGTGCCATCCGACTAGCGGGAGGAGGGGAGCAGTTCTTC
TRBD1	TRBV27	TRBJ1-2	NA	17	CASSELRTGGRDYGYTF	TGTGCCAGCAGTGAACTCCGGACAGGGGGCAGGGACTATGGCTACACCTTC
NA	TRBV28	TRBJ2-7	few	16	CASSFSLQGLTYEQYF	TGTGCCAGCAGTTTTTCCCTGCAGGGCCTAACCTACGAGCAGTACTTC
TRBD1	TRBV30	TRBJ1-2	few	14	CAWRAGGGPGGYTF	TGTGCCTGGAGGGCAGGGGGCGGTCCTGGTGGCTACACCTTC
NA	TRBV6-4	TRBJ1-6	NA	19	CASSETGIVGGRNNSPLHF	TGTGCCAGCAGTGAGACCGGGATCGTCGGAGGAAGGAATAATTCACCCCTCCACTTT